These T cell receptor beta chains were read from a single sample in a study of T cell repertoires in cytomegalovirus infection. MiXCR was run by TCRdb on the reads, yielding one entry per CDR3 protein. Among 740,000 or so distinct CDR3 sequences listed, less than 40% were seen once. Sequencing was carried out using PBMCs. The receptors were gathered from a human donor in good health (CMV status not recorded). Some clones in this sample may be carry-over from other donors' samples. Each CDR3 is given with its conserved first and last residue. D genes are given only for firm matches. Only some rows state a clone size, as once, few, many or a class for expanded clones.

v_gene	len	abundance	j_gene	d_gene	CDR3aa	CDR3nt
TRBV7-9	19	few	TRBJ1-1	NA	CASSSTAMGQIRMNTEAFF	TGTGCCAGCAGCTCTACCGCGATGGGACAAATAAGAATGAACACTGAAGCTTTCTTT
TRBV29-1	11	once	TRBJ2-7	NA	CSVAQGHEQYF	TGCAGCGTCGCACAGGGCCACGAGCAGTACTTC
TRBV7-8	15	NA	TRBJ1-5	NA	CASSLALSPNQPQHF	TGTGCCAGCAGCTTAGCGCTAAGCCCGAATCAGCCCCAGCATTTT
TRBV5-1	15	NA	TRBJ2-1	TRBD2	CASNLADPSYNEQFF	TGCGCCAGCAACCTAGCGGACCCCTCCTACAATGAGCAGTTCTTC
TRBV7-4	15	few	TRBJ2-7	NA	CASSFLAKKFFEQYF	TGTGCCAGCAGCTTTCTAGCGAAAAAATTCTTCGAGCAGTACTTC
TRBV12-3/TRBV12-4	12	few	TRBJ2-5	TRBD1	CASAQGEETQYF	TGTGCCAGTGCACAGGGGGAAGAGACCCAGTACTTC
TRBV5-6	16	few	TRBJ2-7	NA	CASSLFSQGEASLQYF	TGTGCCAGCAGCTTGTTCTCCCAGGGTGAAGCGAGTTTGCAGTACTTC
TRBV6-6	14	NA	TRBJ1-1	TRBD1	CASSYKGADTEAFF	TGTGCCAGCAGTTACAAGGGGGCGGACACTGAAGCTTTCTTT
TRBV28	15	NA	TRBJ1-5	NA	CASSSHGSGNQPQHF	TGTGCCAGCAGTTCCCATGGTTCCGGCAATCAGCCCCAGCATTTT
TRBV7-2	14	many	TRBJ1-1	TRBD1	CASSPQTGGTEAFF	TGTGCCAGCAGCCCCCAGACAGGGGGGACTGAAGCTTTCTTT
TRBV6-1	15	few	TRBJ2-5	TRBD1	CASSDGPGTGETQYF	TGTGCCAGCAGTGATGGCCCCGGGACAGGGGAGACCCAGTACTTC
TRBV3-1	15	few	TRBJ2-6	NA	CASSRLISGANVLTF	TGTGCCAGCAGCCGTTTAATCTCTGGGGCCAACGTCCTGACTTTC
TRBV7-2	16	many	TRBJ2-3	TRBD2	CASSWLLAGGADTQYF	TGTGCCAGCAGCTGGTTACTAGCGGGGGGGGCAGATACGCAGTATTTT
TRBV29-1	14	NA	TRBJ1-6	TRBD1	CSVRTGAAGSPLHF	TGCAGCGTTCGGACAGGTGCCGCGGGGTCACCCCTCCACTTT
TRBV27	13	NA	TRBJ2-3	TRBD2	CASRRRGWDTQYF	TGTGCCAGCAGGAGGCGGGGGTGGGATACGCAGTATTTT
TRBV15	14	NA	TRBJ2-3	NA	CATSKQRLTDTQYF	TGTGCCACCAGCAAACAGCGGCTCACAGATACGCAGTATTTT
TRBV28	15	many	TRBJ2-1	NA	CASSLAATVVNEQFF	TGTGCCAGCAGTTTGGCAGCGACTGTTGTCAATGAGCAGTTCTTC
TRBV20-1	15	once	TRBJ1-2	NA	CSARGSTVPYYCYTF	TGCAGTGCTAGGGGAAGCACAGTACCCTACTATTGCTACACCTTC
TRBV27	15	NA	TRBJ1-5	NA	CASSLNPGARQPQHF	TGTGCCAGCAGTTTAAATCCGGGGGCTAGGCAGCCCCAGCATTTT
TRBV12-3/TRBV12-4	14	few	TRBJ1-6	NA	CASSQGWDNSPLHF	TGTGCCAGCTCGCAAGGATGGGACAATTCACCCCTCCACTTT
TRBV14	15	few	TRBJ1-5	NA	CASIWGAPSNQPQHF	TGTGCCAGCATATGGGGGGCGCCGAGCAATCAGCCCCAGCATTTT
TRBV6-1	13	few	TRBJ1-1	NA	CASSSNTNTEAFF	TGTGCCAGCAGTTCGAACACTAACACTGAAGCTTTCTTT
TRBV7-9	16	NA	TRBJ2-7	NA	CASSLSGASLSYEQYF	TGTGCCAGCAGCCTTTCCGGGGCCTCACTCTCCTACGAGCAGTACTTC
TRBV5-6	15	NA	TRBJ1-6	NA	CASSLSVMRDSPLHF	TGTGCCAGCAGCTTGTCCGTCATGAGGGATTCACCCCTCCACTTT
TRBV20-1	15	NA	TRBJ1-6	TRBD1	CSARRQGADSSPLHF	TGCAGTGCTCGACGACAGGGGGCAGATAGTTCACCCCTCCACTTT
TRBV29-1	11	NA	TRBJ2-7	NA	CSVRQSYEQYF	TGCAGCGTTCGACAATCCTACGAGCAGTACTTC
TRBV5-1	17	NA	TRBJ1-6	NA	CASSLAGAGAGYSPLHF	TGCGCCAGCAGCTTGGCCGGAGCAGGAGCGGGTTATTCACCCCTCCACTTT
TRBV12-3/TRBV12-4	14	NA	TRBJ2-7	TRBD1	CASRNRDRDYEQYF	TGTGCCAGCAGGAACCGGGACAGGGACTACGAGCAGTACTTC
TRBV6-1	12	NA	TRBJ1-1	NA	CATREGNTEAFF	TGTGCCACCCGAGAGGGGAACACTGAAGCTTTCTTT
TRBV25-1	11	NA	TRBJ1-6	NA	CASSGGSPLHF	TGTGCCAGCAGTGGGGGGTCACCCCTCCACTTT
TRBV2	13	NA	TRBJ1-4	NA	CASRGKRAEKLFF	TGTGCCAGCAGGGGGAAAAGGGCTGAAAAACTGTTTTTT
TRBV7-2	15	NA	TRBJ1-5	NA	CASSLRWQGGQPQHF	TGTGCCAGCAGCTTAAGGTGGCAGGGAGGTCAGCCCCAGCATTTT
TRBV28	15	NA	TRBJ1-4	NA	CASTPPGTLYEKLFF	TGTGCCAGCACCCCTCCCGGGACACTTTATGAAAAACTGTTTTTT
TRBV7-8	14	many	TRBJ1-4	TRBD1	CASSSGQRGEKLFF	TGTGCCAGCAGCTCGGGACAGCGGGGTGAAAAACTGTTTTTT
TRBV7-6	16	few	TRBJ2-3	TRBD2	CASSLSGRGGTDTQYF	TGTGCCAGCAGCTTATCAGGGCGGGGGGGTACAGATACGCAGTATTTT
TRBV12-3/TRBV12-4	12	NA	TRBJ2-5	NA	CASSRVIETQYF	TGTGCCAGCAGTAGGGTCATAGAGACCCAGTACTTC
TRBV7-4	17	NA	TRBJ2-7	TRBD1	CASSSIWGDRVIYEQYF	TGTGCCAGCAGCTCAATCTGGGGCGACAGGGTGATCTACGAGCAGTACTTC
TRBV12-3/TRBV12-4	16	few	TRBJ2-3	TRBD2	CASSFGTSGRPDTQYF	TGTGCCAGCAGTTTCGGGACTAGCGGGAGACCGGATACGCAGTATTTT
TRBV7-2	15	NA	TRBJ1-1	NA	CASSLEVLMNTEAFF	TGTGCCAGCAGCTTAGAGGTCCTCATGAACACTGAAGCTTTCTTT
TRBV18	14	NA	TRBJ2-7	NA	CASSPGQFRYEQYF	TGTGCCAGCTCACCCGGACAGTTCCGCTACGAGCAGTACTTC
TRBV28	12	NA	TRBJ1-2	TRBD1	CASSGQAGGYTF	TGTGCCAGCAGCGGACAGGCGGGGGGCTACACCTTC
TRBV7-4	12	NA	TRBJ1-1	NA	CAREAENTEAFF	TGTGCCAGAGAGGCAGAGAACACTGAAGCTTTCTTT
TRBV20-1	10	NA	TRBJ1-2	NA	CSARRGGYTF	TGCAGTGCTAGGCGGGGTGGCTACACCTTC
TRBV14	13	NA	TRBJ2-3	NA	CASSQVDTDTQYF	TGTGCCAGCAGCCAAGTTGATACAGATACGCAGTATTTT
TRBV9	17	NA	TRBJ2-1	TRBD2	CASSVDPTSGIYNEQFF	TGTGCCAGCAGCGTAGACCCGACTAGCGGGATTTACAATGAGCAGTTCTTC
TRBV12-3/TRBV12-4	13	few	TRBJ1-2	NA	CASSLGGFYGYTF	TGTGCCAGCAGTTTGGGGGGATTCTATGGCTACACCTTC
TRBV7-2	15	few	TRBJ2-7	NA	CASSLSGMKSYEQYF	TGTGCCAGCAGCTTGTCAGGGATGAAATCCTACGAGCAGTACTTC
TRBV24-1	15	NA	TRBJ2-7	TRBD2	CATSDDSGGHYEQYF	TGTGCCACCAGTGATGATAGCGGGGGGCACTACGAGCAGTACTTC
TRBV4-1	19	NA	TRBJ2-6	TRBD2	CASSLPRGGRVSGANVLTF	TGCGCCAGCAGCCTACCAAGAGGCGGGAGGGTCTCTGGGGCCAACGTCCTGACTTTC
TRBV6-1	13	NA	TRBJ2-2	NA	CASREIYVGELFF	TGTGCCAGCAGAGAGATTTACGTCGGGGAGCTGTTTTTT
TRBV7-2	15	many	TRBJ2-3	TRBD2	CASSSKLAGGDTQYF	TGTGCCAGCAGCTCGAAACTAGCGGGGGGAGATACGCAGTATTTT
TRBV28	14	few	TRBJ2-7	NA	CASSLTAPTYEQYF	TGTGCCAGCAGCCTGACAGCACCGACCTACGAGCAGTACTTC
TRBV6-5	17	once	TRBJ2-2	NA	CPSMGREGGHYGGELFF	TGTCCCAGCATGGGCAGGGAAGGGGGTCACTATGGAGGGGAGCTGTTTTTT
TRBV14	15	few	TRBJ2-1	TRBD2	CASSQTGGSYNEQFF	TGTGCCAGCAGTCAAACGGGGGGATCCTACAATGAGCAGTTCTTC
TRBV2	16	NA	TRBJ2-3	TRBD1	CAGDFSGQGVADTQYF	TGTGCCGGTGACTTTTCGGGACAGGGGGTTGCAGATACGCAGTATTTT
TRBV27	12	once	TRBJ2-3	NA	CASSPGPGTQYF	TGTGCCAGCAGTCCGGGGCCGGGTACGCAGTATTTT
TRBV11-2	16	NA	TRBJ2-3	TRBD2	CASSFIAGGPGDTQYF	TGTGCCAGCAGCTTCATAGCGGGAGGGCCGGGGGATACGCAGTATTTT
TRBV12-3/TRBV12-4	16	many	TRBJ2-1	TRBD1	CASSLLRTGGLNEQFF	TGTGCCAGCAGTTTGCTACGGACAGGGGGTCTGAATGAGCAGTTCTTC
TRBV27	18	NA	TRBJ1-2	NA	CASSSRMVTLSRFYGYTF	TGTGCCAGCAGTTCCCGGATGGTTACCCTCTCCCGTTTTTATGGCTACACCTTC
TRBV7-6	13	NA	TRBJ1-2	NA	CASSPPESHGYTF	TGTGCCAGCAGCCCCCCCGAAAGTCATGGCTACACCTTC